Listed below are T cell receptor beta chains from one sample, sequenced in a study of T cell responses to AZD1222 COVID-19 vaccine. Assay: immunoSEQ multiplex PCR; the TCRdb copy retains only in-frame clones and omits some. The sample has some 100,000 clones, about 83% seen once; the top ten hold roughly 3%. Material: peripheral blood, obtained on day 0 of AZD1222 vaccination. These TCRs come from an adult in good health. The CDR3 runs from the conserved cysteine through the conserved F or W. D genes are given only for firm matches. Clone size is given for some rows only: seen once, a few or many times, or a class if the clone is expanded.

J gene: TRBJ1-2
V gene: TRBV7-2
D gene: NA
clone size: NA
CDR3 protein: CASRPGPAGFGYTF
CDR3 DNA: TGTGCCAGCAGACCAGGCCCGGCAGGGTTTGGCTACACCTTC

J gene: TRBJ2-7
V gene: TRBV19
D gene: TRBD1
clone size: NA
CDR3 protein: CASSIGTGAHYEQYF
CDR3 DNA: TGTGCCAGTAGCATCGGGACAGGGGCCCACTACGAGCAGTACTTC

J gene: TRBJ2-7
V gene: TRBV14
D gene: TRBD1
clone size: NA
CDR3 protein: CASSRTGGRDEQYF
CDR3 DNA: TGTGCCAGCAGCCGCACAGGGGGCCGCGACGAGCAGTACTTC

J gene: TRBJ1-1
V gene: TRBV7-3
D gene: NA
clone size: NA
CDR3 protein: CASSSLAATEAFF
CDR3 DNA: TGTGCCAGCAGCTCCTTAGCGGCCACTGAAGCTTTCTTT

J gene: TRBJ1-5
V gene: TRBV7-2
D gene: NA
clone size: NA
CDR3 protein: CASSLEGTANQPQHF
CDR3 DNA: TGTGCCAGCAGCTTAGAGGGCACCGCAAATCAGCCCCAGCATTTT

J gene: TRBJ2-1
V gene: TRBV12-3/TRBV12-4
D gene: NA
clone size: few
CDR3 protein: CASSTQYNEQFF
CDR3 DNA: TGTGCCAGCAGCACACAATACAATGAGCAGTTCTTC

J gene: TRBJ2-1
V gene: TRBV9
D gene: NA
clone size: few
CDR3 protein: CASSLAPTRGAFHNEQFF
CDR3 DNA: TGTGCCAGCAGCCTAGCCCCCACACGAGGGGCCTTCCACAATGAGCAGTTCTTC

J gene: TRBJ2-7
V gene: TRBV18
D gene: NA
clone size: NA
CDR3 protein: CASSPAGSSYEQYF
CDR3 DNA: TGTGCCAGCTCACCGGCAGGGAGCTCCTACGAGCAGTACTTC

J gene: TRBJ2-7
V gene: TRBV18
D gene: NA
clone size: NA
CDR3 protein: CASSVGTGPYEQYF
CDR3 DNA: TGTGCCAGCTCCGTTGGAACAGGACCCTACGAGCAGTACTTC

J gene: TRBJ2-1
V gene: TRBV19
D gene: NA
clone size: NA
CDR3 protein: CASSIMDGSSYNEQFF
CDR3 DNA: TGTGCCAGTAGTATTATGGACGGGAGCTCCTACAATGAGCAGTTCTTC

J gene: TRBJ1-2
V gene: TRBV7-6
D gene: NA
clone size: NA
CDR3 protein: CASSLAPGANYGYTF
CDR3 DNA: TGTGCCAGCAGCTTAGCACCGGGGGCTAACTATGGCTACACCTTC

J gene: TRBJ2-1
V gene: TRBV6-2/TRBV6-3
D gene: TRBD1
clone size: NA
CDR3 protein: CASSSAGTGYNEQFF
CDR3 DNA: TGTGCCAGCAGCTCTGCCGGGACAGGGTACAATGAGCAGTTCTTC

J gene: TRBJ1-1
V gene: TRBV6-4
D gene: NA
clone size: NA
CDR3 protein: CASRLDRNMNTEAFF
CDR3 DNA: TGTGCCAGCAGATTGGATCGTAACATGAACACTGAAGCTTTCTTT

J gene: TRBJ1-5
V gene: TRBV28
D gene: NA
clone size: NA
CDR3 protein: CASRPPLGGGPQHF
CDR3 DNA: TGTGCCAGCAGACCTCCTTTAGGGGGAGGGCCCCAGCATTTT

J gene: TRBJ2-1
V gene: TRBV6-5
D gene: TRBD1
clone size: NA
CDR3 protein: CASSFGTGNNEQFF
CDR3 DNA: TGTGCCAGCAGTTTCGGGACAGGGAACAATGAGCAGTTCTTC

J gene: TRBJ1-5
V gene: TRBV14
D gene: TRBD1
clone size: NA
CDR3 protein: CASRLNAGQNPLSNQPQHF
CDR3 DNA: TGTGCCAGCAGACTAAATGCGGGACAGAACCCTCTTAGCAATCAGCCCCAGCATTTT

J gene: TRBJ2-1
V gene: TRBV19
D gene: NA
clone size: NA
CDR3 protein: CASSKKDRNEQFF
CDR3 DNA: TGTGCCAGTAGTAAAAAGGACCGGAATGAGCAGTTCTTC

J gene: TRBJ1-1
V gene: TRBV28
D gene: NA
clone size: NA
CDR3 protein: CAISGYRAEAFF
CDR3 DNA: TGTGCCATCTCAGGGTACAGGGCTGAAGCTTTCTTT

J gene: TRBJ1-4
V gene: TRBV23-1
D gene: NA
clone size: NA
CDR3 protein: CASSQLRGGARGEKLFF
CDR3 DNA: TGCGCCAGCAGTCAATTACGTGGTGGAGCGAGGGGTGAAAAACTGTTTTTT

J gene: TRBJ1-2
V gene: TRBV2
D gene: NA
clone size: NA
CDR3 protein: CASSERVSGHGYTF
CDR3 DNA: TGTGCCAGCAGTGAAAGGGTTTCGGGGCATGGCTACACCTTC

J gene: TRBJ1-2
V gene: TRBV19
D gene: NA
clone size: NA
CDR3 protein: CASSPSDVYGYTF
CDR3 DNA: TGTGCCAGTAGTCCCTCGGACGTCTATGGCTACACCTTC

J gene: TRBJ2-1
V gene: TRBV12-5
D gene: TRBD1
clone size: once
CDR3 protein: CASGLARQGAGNEQFF
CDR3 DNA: TGTGCTAGTGGTTTGGCCCGACAGGGGGCGGGGAATGAGCAGTTCTTC

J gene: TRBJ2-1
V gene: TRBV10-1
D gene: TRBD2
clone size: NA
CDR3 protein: CASSRGGSGGEAYNEQFF
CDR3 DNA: TGCGCCAGCAGCAGAGGGGGTAGCGGGGGGGAAGCCTACAATGAGCAGTTCTTC

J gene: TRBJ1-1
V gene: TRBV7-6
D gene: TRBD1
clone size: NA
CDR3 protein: CASSLLGQGDAEAFF
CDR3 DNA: TGTGCCAGCAGCTTATTGGGACAGGGGGACGCTGAAGCTTTCTTT

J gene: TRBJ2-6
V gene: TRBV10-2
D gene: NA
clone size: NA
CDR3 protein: CASSWSSPGANVLTF
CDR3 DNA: TGCGCCAGCAGTTGGAGTAGCCCTGGGGCCAACGTCCTGACTTTC

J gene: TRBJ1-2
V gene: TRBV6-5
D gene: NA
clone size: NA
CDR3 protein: CASRVSGGAEGYTF
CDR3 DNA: TGTGCCAGCAGGGTTTCGGGGGGCGCGGAAGGCTACACCTTC

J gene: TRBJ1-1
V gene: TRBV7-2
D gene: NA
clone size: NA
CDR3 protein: CASSLGRTGEAFF
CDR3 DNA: TGTGCCAGCAGCTTAGGGCGAACAGGGGAAGCTTTCTTT

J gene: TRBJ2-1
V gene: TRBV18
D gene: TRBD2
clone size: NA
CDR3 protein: CASSPLGQRLAGGRNEQFF
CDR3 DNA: TGTGCCAGCTCACCACTGGGACAGCGACTAGCGGGGGGGCGGAATGAGCAGTTCTTC

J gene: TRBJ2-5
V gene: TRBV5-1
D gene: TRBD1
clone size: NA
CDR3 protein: CASSRDSSQETQYF
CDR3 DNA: TGCGCCAGCAGCCGGGACAGCTCTCAAGAGACCCAGTACTTC

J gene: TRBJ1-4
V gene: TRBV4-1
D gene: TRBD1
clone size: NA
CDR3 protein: CASSNRDRDNEKLFF
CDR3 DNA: TGCGCCAGCAGCAATCGGGACAGAGATAATGAAAAACTGTTTTTT

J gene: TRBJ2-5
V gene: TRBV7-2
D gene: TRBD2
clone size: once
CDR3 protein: CASSWGGVAQETQYF
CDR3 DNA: TGTGCCAGCAGCTGGGGAGGGGTAGCTCAAGAGACCCAGTACTTC

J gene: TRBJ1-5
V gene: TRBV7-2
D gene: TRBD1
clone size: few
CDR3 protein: CASSSTGARNQPQHF
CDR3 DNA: TGTGCCAGCAGCTCGACAGGGGCCCGCAATCAGCCCCAGCATTTT

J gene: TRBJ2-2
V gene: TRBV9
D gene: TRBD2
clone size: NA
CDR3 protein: CASSAHSGGRTGELFF
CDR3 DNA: TGTGCCAGCAGCGCACATAGCGGGGGGAGGACCGGGGAGCTGTTTTTT

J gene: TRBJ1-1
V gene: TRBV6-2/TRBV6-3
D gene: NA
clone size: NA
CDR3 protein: CASSYSARRTNTEAFF
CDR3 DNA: TGTGCCAGCAGTTACTCGGCCCGACGGACGAACACTGAAGCTTTCTTT

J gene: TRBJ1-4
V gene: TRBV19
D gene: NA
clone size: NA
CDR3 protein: CASSVTRARGEKLFF
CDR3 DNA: TGTGCCAGTAGTGTCACGCGGGCGAGGGGTGAAAAACTGTTTTTT

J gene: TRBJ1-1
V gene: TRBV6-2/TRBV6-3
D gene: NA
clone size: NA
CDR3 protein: CASRYRWGRSSTEAFF
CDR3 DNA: TGTGCCAGCAGATACCGCTGGGGGAGAAGTAGCACTGAAGCTTTCTTT

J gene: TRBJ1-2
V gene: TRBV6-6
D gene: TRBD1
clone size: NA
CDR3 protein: CASSQGAGGYTF
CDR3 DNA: TGTGCCAGCAGTCAGGGGGCTGGTGGCTACACCTTC

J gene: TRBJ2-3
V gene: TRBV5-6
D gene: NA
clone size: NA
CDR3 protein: CASRTGTLHLYF
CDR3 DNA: TGTGCCAGCAGAACCGGGACACTGCATTTGTATTTT

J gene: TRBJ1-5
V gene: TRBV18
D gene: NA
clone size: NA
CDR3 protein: CASNLNSNQPQHF
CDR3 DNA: TGTGCCAGTAACCTGAATAGCAATCAGCCCCAGCATTTT

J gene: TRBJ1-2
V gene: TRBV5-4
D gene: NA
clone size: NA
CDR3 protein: CASIPQGSRYGYTF
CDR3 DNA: TGTGCCAGCATTCCACAGGGATCTCGCTATGGCTACACCTTC

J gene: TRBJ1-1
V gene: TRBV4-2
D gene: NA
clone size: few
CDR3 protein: CASSQDSRGTEAFF
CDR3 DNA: TGTGCCAGCAGCCAAGACAGCAGAGGCACTGAAGCTTTCTTT

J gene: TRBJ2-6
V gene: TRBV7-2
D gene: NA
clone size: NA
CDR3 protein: CASSPPRSGANVLTF
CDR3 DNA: TGTGCCAGCAGCCCCCCCAGGTCTGGGGCCAACGTCCTGACTTTC

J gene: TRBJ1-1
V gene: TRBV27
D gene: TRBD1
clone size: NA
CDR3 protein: CASRRQGNTEAFF
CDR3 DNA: TGTGCCAGCAGGAGACAGGGAAACACTGAAGCTTTCTTT

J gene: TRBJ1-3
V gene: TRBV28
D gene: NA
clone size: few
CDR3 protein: CASSLDGNTIYF
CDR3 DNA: TGTGCCAGCAGTTTAGATGGAAACACCATATATTTT

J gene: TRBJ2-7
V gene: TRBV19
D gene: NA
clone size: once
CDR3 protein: CASSPRGLWEQYF
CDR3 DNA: TGTGCCAGTAGTCCTCGGGGGCTCTGGGAGCAGTACTTC

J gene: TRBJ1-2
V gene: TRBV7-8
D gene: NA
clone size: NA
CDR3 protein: CASSPAGRGYTF
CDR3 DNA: TGTGCCAGCAGCCCCGCGGGGAGAGGCTACACCTTC

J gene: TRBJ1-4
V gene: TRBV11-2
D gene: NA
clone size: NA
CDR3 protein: CASSLRAFNEKLFF
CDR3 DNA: TGTGCCAGCAGCTTACGGGCCTTTAATGAAAAACTGTTTTTT

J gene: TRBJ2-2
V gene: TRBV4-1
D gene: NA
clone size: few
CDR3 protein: CASSQRGSHTGELFF
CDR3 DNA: TGCGCCAGCAGCCAACGGGGCTCCCACACCGGGGAGCTGTTTTTT

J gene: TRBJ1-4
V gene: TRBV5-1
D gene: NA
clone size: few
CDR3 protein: CASSATGWHEKLFF
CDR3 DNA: TGCGCCAGCAGCGCTACAGGGTGGCATGAAAAACTGTTTTTT

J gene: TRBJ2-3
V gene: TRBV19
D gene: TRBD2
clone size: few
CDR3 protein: CASRVRSGGTDTQYF
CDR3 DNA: TGTGCCAGTAGGGTAAGGAGCGGGGGGACAGATACGCAGTATTTT

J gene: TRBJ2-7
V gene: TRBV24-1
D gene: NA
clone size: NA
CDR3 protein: CATSAGSSDEQYF
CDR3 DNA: TGTGCCACCAGTGCCGGGAGTTCCGACGAGCAGTACTTC